The 20 T cell receptor beta chains below come from one sample, sequenced in a study of T cell clonality in common variable immunodeficiency. Study observations and caveats: Reportedly, TCR beta sequences from common variable immunodeficiency showed fewer deletions and N-nucleotide insertions.

Method: immunoSEQ multiplex PCR; TCRdb's copy keeps in-frame clones and lacks some. This sample has 7,000 to 9,500 clones, each found more than once. These receptors are not linked to any known antigen. The specimen was peripheral blood mononuclear cells. The receptor set was obtained from a human donor with common variable immunodeficiency.

This clone rates as medium-sized. The sequence runs out 3 residues before the end of the CDR3; the remainder is reconstructed from the germline J gene. This sequence joins TRBV20-1 and TRBJ2-7; 12 positions agree with TRBD2. V lost 5 bases, J lost 1 base, and 6 bases stayed unmatched. This CDR3 has 15 amino acids. The germline gives CDR1 DFQATT, CDR2 SNEGSKA (reference sequence). This CDR3 reads CSASMTSGGSYEQYF. The sequenced CDR3 bases are TGCAGTGCTTCTATGACTAGCGGGGGTTCCTACGAG.

This clone was picked up many times. The CDR3 end is not reached by the read, which stops 3 residues before it; the germline J gene fills it in. The chain couples TRBV6-2 or TRBV6-3 to TRBJ2-5; 8 bases fit TRBD1. This CDR3 has 14 amino acids. Trimming removed 6 bases from V and 5 bases from J; junction bases left unmatched: 8. Germline lookup yields CDR1 MNHEY and CDR2 SVGEGT. The covered CDR3 bases are TGTGCCAGCAGCTGGACAGGGTCCCTGGAGACC. It specifies CASSWTGSLET. From start to end, the CDR3 is CASSWTGSLETQYF.

This clone occurred many times. The read terminates 3 residues ahead of where the CDR3 ends, so the germline J gene completes it. The genes are TRBV20-1 and TRBJ2-3, with 9 nucleotides matching TRBD2. Looked up from germline, CDR1 is DFQATT and CDR2 is SNEGSKA (reference sequence). CDR3 length equals 15 residues. Losses at the gene ends were 6 bases for V and 6 bases for J; bases not matched to a gene: 13. The CDR3 loop reads CSAAVRTSASDTQYF. The sequenced CDR3 bases are TGCAGTGCCGCCGTGAGGACTAGCGCATCCGATACG.

This clone is medium-sized (0.01 to 0.1%) by share. The read ends 3 residues before the CDR3 terminus; that terminus is restored from the germline J gene. The J gene is TRBJ2-7, the V gene TRBV20-1; 7 bases align to TRBD2. Germline CDR1 reads DFQATT; CDR2 reads SNEGSKA (reference sequence). Trimming at V came to 6 bases and at J to 2 bases, leaving 10 bases not matched to a gene. This CDR3 spans 14 amino acids. Partial CDR3 DNA: TGCAGTGCCTGGCCGGGACTACCAACCTACGAG. Translated: CSAWPGLPTYE. In full, the CDR3 reads CSAWPGLPTYEQYF.

This clone has a handful of counts. The read gets to within 3 residues of the CDR3 end, and the germline J gene fills in the rest. V is TRBV20-1 and J is TRBJ2-7, with D possibly being TRBD1 (5 bases). V was shortened by 1 base and J by 6 bases, with 10 bases between the two germline ends. CDR1 DFQATT and CDR2 SNEGSKA come from the germline V gene (reference sequence). The CDR3 has 12 amino acids. The CDR3 bases that were read are TGCAGTGCTAGAGTTCAGGGATCCGAG. Protein: CSARVQGSE. The entire CDR3 reads CSARVQGSEQYF.

Turning to this clone: The DNA ends 3 residues before the CDR3 does, and the rest of the CDR3 is filled in from the germline J gene. This chain joins TRBV5-1 and TRBJ2-7; D is perhaps TRBD2 (5 bases). V shed 0 bases and J shed 4 bases, with 11 bases lying between them. The length of the CDR3 is 14 residues. Per germline, CDR1 SGHRS and CDR2 YFSETQ. CDR3 bases read: TGCGCCAGCAGCTTGGGTAGAGGGCTATACGAG. Translation: CASSLGRGLYE. The full-length CDR3 reads as CASSLGRGLYEQYF. The entire variable domain, with the rest obtained from reference TRBV5-1 and TRBJ2-7, is as follows: KAGVTQTPRYLIKTRGQQVTLSCSPISGHRSVSWYQQTPGQGLQFLFEYFSETQRNKGNFPGRFSGRQFSNSRSEMNVSTLELGDSALYLCASSLGRGLYEQYFGPGTRLTVT.

In its sample, this clone was seen many times. CDR3 sequence reads: CASRKTGSYGYTF. Incomplete CDR3 DNA: TGTGCCAGCAGGAAGACAGGCTCCTATGGC. This chain joins TRBV12-3 or TRBV12-4 and TRBJ1-2, with a weak D call TRBD1 (6 bases). The read ends 3 residues before the CDR3 terminus; that terminus is restored from the germline J gene. CDR3 size: 13 residues. V lost 6 bases, J lost 4 bases, and 12 bases lay in between.

This clone rates as medium-sized (0.01 to 0.1%). Read data end 3 residues before the CDR3 end; the end is taken from the germline J gene. The chain carries TRBV20-1 and TRBJ1-2; possibly TRBD1 for D (5 bases). The CDR3 runs to 13 residues. The V gene lost 1 base and the J gene lost 6 bases, with 12 bases spanning the gap. Germline V gene sequence: CDR1 DFQATT, CDR2 SNEGSKA (reference sequence). CDR3 DNA, as far as it was read: TGCAGTGCTAGAGTGCAGGGCAATGATGGC. It codes for CSARVQGNDG. The whole CDR3 reads CSARVQGNDGYTF.

A remark on this clone: Read coverage stops 3 residues before the CDR3 terminus; the germline J gene supplies the remainder. The chain is built from TRBV7-3 and TRBJ1-1, with D possibly TRBD1 on 5 matching bases. CDR3 size: 13 residues. Trimming left V 2 bases short and J 6 bases short, with 10 bases between. Germline V lookup: CDR1 SGHTA, CDR2 FQGTGA. CDR3 loop: CASSLGSGPEAFF. The sequenced part of the CDR3 DNA is TGTGCCAGCAGCTTAGGATCAGGGCCTGAA.

This clone was detected many times. The CDR3 sequence: CASSEQGKGVDEQFF. Incomplete CDR3 DNA: TGTGCCAGCAGTGAGCAGGGGAAGGGGGTGGATGAG. This chain uses TRBV6-1 with TRBJ2-1; perhaps TRBD1 as D (6 bases). The read ends 3 residues before the CDR3 terminus; that terminus is restored from the germline J gene. V lost 3 bases to trimming and J lost 8 bases, with 17 bases between them. Looked up from germline, CDR1 is MNHNS and CDR2 is SASEGT. The CDR3 totals 15 residues.

Many counts were recorded for this clone. The missing CDR3 end, 3 residues past where the read stops, is filled in from the germline J gene. The chain has TRBV5-1 and TRBJ2-1; a weak D match, TRBD2 (6 bases). Germline CDR1 SGHRS, CDR2 YFSETQ. There are 15 residues in the CDR3. V lost 4 bases to trimming and J lost 0 bases, with 11 bases between them. The covered CDR3 bases are TGCGCCAGCAGCCGGGACTCGAGCTCCTACAATGAG. This codes for CASSRDSSSYNE. The CDR3 in its entirety is CASSRDSSSYNEQFF.

This clone was recorded at least ten times. The read halts 3 residues ahead of the CDR3 end, with the missing end drawn from the germline J gene. The chain uses TRBV11-2 and TRBJ2-7; a possible D gene is TRBD1 (5 bases). V was cut by 7 bases and J by 0 bases, with 13 bases left in between. CDR3 length: 14 residues. Germline CDR1 SGHAT, CDR2 FQNNGV. CDR3 DNA (partial): TGTGCCAGCAAGCAGGGCTTCAGCTCCTACGAG. Translating gives CASKQGFSSYE. The CDR3, in full, reads CASKQGFSSYEQYF. Variable domain in full (rest from reference TRBV11-2 and TRBJ2-7): EAGVAQSPRYKIIEKRQSVAFWCNPISGHATLYWYQQILGQGPKLLIQFQNNGVVDDSQLPKDRFSAERLKGVDSTLKIQPAKLEDSAVYLCASKQGFSSYEQYFGPGTRLTVT.

This clone was counted many times. The missing CDR3 end, 3 residues past where the read stops, is filled in from the germline J gene. V and J are TRBV18 and TRBJ2-5; the match to TRBD2 covers 10 bases. The CDR3 sequence is 17 residues long. Germline-derived CDR1 and CDR2 are KGHSH and LQKENI. Trimming removed 3 bases from V and 5 bases from J; junction bases left unmatched: 12. CDR3 DNA (partial): TGTGCCAGCTCACCCCGGGGGACTAGCGACCCGCGTGAGACC. Amino acids: CASSPRGTSDPRET. The complete CDR3 sequence is CASSPRGTSDPRETQYF.

The sample holds many counts of this clone. The read gets to within 3 residues of the CDR3 end, and the germline J gene fills in the rest. The genes are TRBV19 and TRBJ2-2, with D tentatively TRBD1 (6 bases). CDR1 and CDR2 (germline): LNHDA, SQIVND (reference sequence). The CDR3 totals 13 residues. The V end lost 10 bases, the J end lost 1 base, and 10 bases lay between the germline ends. Incomplete CDR3 DNA: TGTGCCACCCTGGACAGGAACACCGGGGAG. Protein product: CATLDRNTGE. The entire CDR3 sequence reads CATLDRNTGELFF.

This clone has at least ten counts. The CDR3 end is not reached by the read, which stops 3 residues before it; the germline J gene fills it in. The chain combines TRBV5-1 with TRBJ1-1; possibly TRBD1 for D (5 bases). The CDR3 sequence is 15 residues long. Germline V lookup: CDR1 SGHRS, CDR2 YFSETQ. Trimming stripped 2 bases from V and 5 bases from J, with 16 bases between. The CDR3 here is CASSLVEGRGTEAFF. The sequenced part of the CDR3 DNA is TGCGCCAGCAGCTTAGTGGAGGGGAGGGGAACTGAA. Complete variable domain (other parts from reference TRBV5-1 and TRBJ1-1): KAGVTQTPRYLIKTRGQQVTLSCSPISGHRSVSWYQQTPGQGLQFLFEYFSETQRNKGNFPGRFSGRQFSNSRSEMNVSTLELGDSALYLCASSLVEGRGTEAFFGQGTRLTVV.

By frequency in the sample, this clone is medium-sized (0.01 to 0.1%). Read data end 3 residues before the CDR3 end; the end is taken from the germline J gene. The chain has TRBV19 and TRBJ1-5, with D tentatively TRBD1 (6 bases). Germline V gene lookup returns CDR1 LNHDA and CDR2 SQIVND (reference sequence). V lost 2 bases and J lost 5, with 16 bases in between. This CDR3 region has 16 residues. CDR3 region: CASSITGPPTHQPQHF. The sequenced part of the CDR3 DNA is TGTGCCAGTAGTATAACAGGGCCTCCGACCCATCAGCCC.

In this sample, this clone turned up many times. The read finishes 3 residues shy of the CDR3 end, and the germline J gene is used to complete it. The rearrangement joins TRBV7-9 to TRBJ2-1, with 11 bases identical to TRBD1. Per germline, CDR1 SEHNR and CDR2 FQNEAQ (reference sequence). V gave up 4 bases and J gave up 6 bases; unmatched junction bases: 5. The CDR3 consists of 15 residues. The CDR3 reads CASSSTGTGGNEQFF. The DNA read from the CDR3 is TGTGCCAGCAGCTCCACCGGGACAGGGGGCAATGAG.

The table lists this clone with many counts. The read terminates 3 residues before the CDR3 end, so the remaining end is supplied by the germline J gene. J is TRBJ2-1 and V is TRBV4-1, with 11 nucleotides matching TRBD2. Germline trimming cut 2 bases from V and 0 bases from J; bases unmatched to any gene: 6. This CDR3 region has 18 residues. Germline CDR1 reads MGHRA; CDR2 reads YSYEKL. Incomplete CDR3 DNA: TGCGCCAGCAGCCAATACCCTAGCGGGAGGTCCTCCTACAATGAG. Protein product: CASSQYPSGRSSYNE. The CDR3 in full is CASSQYPSGRSSYNEQFF.

This clone was seen at least ten times. The sequenced fragment ends 3 residues before the CDR3 boundary, so the rest is inferred from the germline J gene. This sequence joins TRBV7-2 and TRBJ1-6; D possibly corresponds to TRBD1 (6 bases). The CDR3 has 13 amino acids. CDR1 and CDR2 from the germline V gene are SGHTA and FQGNSA. The CDR3 is CASSFFGGAALHF. The DNA read from the CDR3 is TGTGCCAGCAGCTTCTTCGGGGGGGCTGCC.

This clone was counted ten times or more. The CDR3 is cut off 3 residues early in the read; its end comes from the germline J gene. The gene calls are TRBV12-5 and TRBJ2-1; the match to TRBD2 covers 9 bases. V shed 2 bases and J 5 bases; nucleotides not matched to a gene: 7. This CDR3 contains 16 residues. CDR1 and CDR2 (germline): LGHNT, FRNRAP. The sequenced CDR3 bases are TGTGCTAGTGGTTTGATAGTTAGCGGGGGTGACAATGAG. Protein sequence: CASGLIVSGGDNE. The full CDR3 sequence reads CASGLIVSGGDNEQFF.